This T cell receptor (beta chain) was profiled in a study of blood T cell repertoires in COVID-19. Study-level background: The United States, Italy and Spain were the sources of the acute and convalescent COVID-19 samples. From T cells, B-cell-depleted T cells, or PBMCs came the material, which was cDNA or gDNA.

Methods used by the authors: Amplifying reference gene primers gave estimates of nucleated cell counts. TCRdb keeps only in-frame clones here, not all; method: immunoSEQ multiplex PCR. V and J calls and clone size are given by that table; D and trimming were obtained from the DNA. Of 200,000 to 250,000 clones in the sample, around 81% were seen once. Per the germline V gene, CDR1 is SGHTA and CDR2 is FQGTGA. The CDR3 is made up of 16 amino acids. V was pared by 5 bases and J by 2 bases, with 3 bases of the junction left unmatched. This chain uses TRBV7-3 with TRBJ2-6, with 10 bases lining up with TRBD1. Source material: peripheral blood. This TCR came from a woman in her 70s with acute or convalescent COVID-19. The CDR3 spells CASSRQGATGANVLTF. CDR3 DNA sequence: TGTGCCAGCAGCCGACAGGGGGCGACTGGGGCCAACGTCCTGACTTTC.